The rows below give T cell receptor beta chains drawn from one sample of a study of blood T cells in healthy people across ages. TCRdb redid the calling of the 5' RACE reads with MiXCR, one entry per CDR3 protein. The data contain more than 700,000 distinct CDR3 sequences, about half of them singletons. The sample consisted of blood. The receptors come from a man aged 80 or over in good health. Each CDR3 is given with its conserved first and last residue. Each record gives: D gene, J gene, clone size, V gene, CDR3 DNA, CDR3 protein. D genes are given only for firm matches. Not all rows give a size; the values are once, few, many and, for expanded clones, a class.

D: TRBD1; J: TRBJ1-1; size: .; V: TRBV10-3; DNA: TGTGCCATCAGTGCACAGAAGGACAGGGAAGGAGGCACTGAAGCTTTCTTT; CDR3: CAISAQKDREGGTEAFF
D: TRBD1; J: TRBJ2-5; size: .; V: TRBV12-3/TRBV12-4; DNA: TGTGCCAGCAGTCACCCAGGGGGCAGAGAGACCCAGTACTTC; CDR3: CASSHPGGRETQYF
D: TRBD1; J: TRBJ1-6; size: few; V: TRBV25-1; DNA: TGTGCCAGCAGTGAGGGACAGTTTAATTCACCCCTCCACTTT; CDR3: CASSEGQFNSPLHF
D: .; J: TRBJ1-4; size: .; V: TRBV12-5; DNA: TGTGCTAGTGGTCCCTCCGACGGGGACGGGCGCGCTAATGAAAAACTGTTTTTT; CDR3: CASGPSDGDGRANEKLFF
D: .; J: TRBJ1-6; size: .; V: TRBV2; DNA: TGTGCCAGCAGTGAAATTGAAAAAGCAGCAAATTCACCCCTCCACTTT; CDR3: CASSEIEKAANSPLHF
D: .; J: TRBJ2-7; size: .; V: TRBV24-1; DNA: TGTGCCACCAGTAGCTTCGACGAGCAGTACTTC; CDR3: CATSSFDEQYF
D: .; J: TRBJ1-1; size: .; V: TRBV6-6; DNA: TGTGCCAGCAGTTACCGGACACAGAACACTGAAGCTTTCTTT; CDR3: CASSYRTQNTEAFF
D: .; J: TRBJ2-3; size: .; V: TRBV11-2; DNA: TGTGCCAGCAGCTTAGACGCAGCCCAAGATACGCAGTATTTT; CDR3: CASSLDAAQDTQYF
D: TRBD2; J: TRBJ2-1; size: many; V: TRBV10-3; DNA: TGTGCCATCAGTGAGGGACTAGCGGGACGTGCGAGCTCCTACAATGAGCAGTTCTTC; CDR3: CAISEGLAGRASSYNEQFF
D: TRBD1; J: TRBJ2-2; size: .; V: TRBV6-1; DNA: TGTGCCAGCAGTGAAGGGACAGGGACCAACACCGGGGAGCTGTTTTTT; CDR3: CASSEGTGTNTGELFF
D: .; J: TRBJ2-1; size: .; V: TRBV29-1; DNA: TGCAGCGTTGAAGGGGGGACTGCGAGCTCCTACAATGAGCAGTTCTTC; CDR3: CSVEGGTASSYNEQFF
D: .; J: TRBJ2-5; size: .; V: TRBV28; DNA: TGTGCCAGCAGTTCAACCGTCCTACGCAGTATGGGGGAGACCCAGTACTTC; CDR3: CASSSTVLRSMGETQYF
D: .; J: TRBJ2-2; size: .; V: TRBV4-2; DNA: TGTGCCAGCAGCCGGGTAGCGGACTCCGACACCGGGGAGCTGTTTTTT; CDR3: CASSRVADSDTGELFF
D: .; J: TRBJ1-2; size: .; V: TRBV7-2; DNA: TGTGCCAGCAGCCCAGGTGGAGGGCTAAGATGGGATGGCTACACCTTC; CDR3: CASSPGGGLRWDGYTF
D: TRBD1; J: TRBJ2-7; size: .; V: TRBV6-1; DNA: TGTGCCAGCAGATCCGGACAGGGAGCGTACGAGCAGTACTTC; CDR3: CASRSGQGAYEQYF
D: TRBD2; J: TRBJ2-3; size: .; V: TRBV24-1; DNA: TGTGCCACCAGTACCCTAGGCGGGGGACTCACAGATACGCAGTATTTT; CDR3: CATSTLGGGLTDTQYF
D: .; J: TRBJ2-7; size: .; V: TRBV5-1; DNA: TGCGCCAGCAGCTTGACAGGGTCGGTGCAGTACTTC; CDR3: CASSLTGSVQYF
D: .; J: TRBJ2-5; size: .; V: TRBV10-3; DNA: TGTGCCATCAGTGACGTGAGGGTTCCGAGAGAGCAGTACTTC; CDR3: CAISDVRVPREQYF
D: .; J: TRBJ1-6; size: .; V: TRBV7-2; DNA: TGTGCCAGCAGCGGGGTACGGAATTCACCCCTCCACTTT; CDR3: CASSGVRNSPLHF
D: .; J: TRBJ2-1; size: few; V: TRBV6-2/TRBV6-3; DNA: TGTGCCAGCAGTTTAGGACTTGTTCTGGGTGAGCAGTTCTTC; CDR3: CASSLGLVLGEQFF
D: TRBD1; J: TRBJ1-2; size: .; V: TRBV11-2; DNA: TGTGCCAGCAGCTTAGATATGCCACAGGGGCTTGGCTACACCTTC; CDR3: CASSLDMPQGLGYTF
D: TRBD2; J: TRBJ2-1; size: .; V: TRBV18; DNA: TGTACCAGCTCAGGCGGGAGACAGCAGTTCTTC; CDR3: CTSSGGRQQFF
D: .; J: TRBJ1-2; size: few; V: TRBV4-2; DNA: TGTGCCAGCAGCCCATCAGGGGTTAGGGTAGGCTACACCTTC; CDR3: CASSPSGVRVGYTF